A selection of T cell receptor beta chains follows, all from one sample in a study of OX40 agonist ivuxolimab in advanced cancers. Measured with immunoSEQ multiplex PCR; TCRdb has only the in-frame clones, and not every one. The data show about 48,000 clones, approximately 85% seen once. Sequenced material: CD4+ or CD8+ T cells sorted from blood, taken in a trial of the OX40 agonist ivuxolimab. These receptors were taken from an adult with an advanced solid tumor such as melanoma, head and neck, liver or kidney cancer. The conserved cysteine and the conserved F or W are not part of the CDR3 here. D genes are given only for firm matches.

d_call cdr3_length v_call cdr3_aa
- 14 TRBV9 ASSVGWRGSTDTQY
- 9 TRBV21-1 ARSNGRELF
TRBD2 12 TRBV30 AWSVIAGVDTQY
- 12 TRBV6-5 ASTKTAGAGELF
- 14 TRBV5-6 ASTPNYGGATYEQY
TRBD1 15 TRBV7-3 ASSLGSGGLGANVLT
- 13 TRBV11-1 ASSPQGSLPGTQY
- 13 TRBV28 ASTHPGQGTGELF
- 14 TRBV18 ASSPSTTRAGNTIY
- 13 TRBV5-1 ASSAQDPGGYGYT